Shown below are 7 T cell receptor beta chains from a single sample sequenced in a study of beta chain features in type 1 diabetes. Expressed TCRB transcripts got sequenced, as all isolated RNA was reverse transcribed. Sequencing used immunoSEQ multiplex PCR; TCRdb keeps in-frame clones, though not all of them. There are hundreds of thousands of clones in the sample; under 20% occur only once, and 0.02% to 0.025% lies in the top ten. Input material: naive CD4+ T cells from blood. The source of these receptors is a woman under 30 in good health.

J is TRBJ2-5 and V is TRBV5-6, with D possibly TRBD2 on 7 matching bases. The V end was cut by 5 bases, the J end by 1 base, with 12 bases between. The CDR3 runs to 14 residues. CDR1 and CDR2 (germline): SGHDT, YYEEEE. In nucleotides, the CDR3 is TGTGCCAGCAGGAGGCGGGGGCCCCAAGAGACCCAGTACTTC. Residues: CASRRRGPQETQYF.

The chain carries TRBV28 and TRBJ1-6, with D unclear. CDR1 MDHEN and CDR2 SYDVKM come from the germline V gene. The CDR3 runs to 11 residues. V lost 5 bases and J 7 bases, leaving 3 bases between the germline ends. CDR3 nucleotide sequence: TGTGCCAGCAGTACCAATTCACCCCTCCACTTT. Protein product: CASSTNSPLHF. Full variable domain (rest looked up from reference TRBV28 and TRBJ1-6): DVKVTQSSRYLVKRTGEKVFLECVQDMDHENMFWYRQDPGLGLRLIYFSYDVKMKEKGDIPEGYSVSREKKERFSLILESASTNQTSMYLCASSTNSPLHFGNGTRLTVT.

V usage is TRBV4-1 and J usage is TRBJ1-1, with TRBD1 as a possible D gene (5 bases). With 4 bases removed from V and 6 bases from J, the gap between germline ends came to 18 bases. This CDR3 contains 15 residues. Germline loops: CDR1 MGHRA, CDR2 YSYEKL. The CDR3: CASSRGQTGTPEAFF. In DNA form, the CDR3 reads TGCGCCAGCAGCCGAGGGCAGACCGGGACCCCTGAAGCTTTCTTT.

The V gene is TRBV9, the J gene TRBJ2-3; the D call may be TRBD1 or TRBD2 (5 bases each). This CDR3 region has 16 residues. Germline lookup yields CDR1 SGDLS and CDR2 YYNGEE. Trimming removed 3 bases from V and 3 bases from J, with 17 bases in between. The CDR3 DNA reads TGTGCCAGCAGCGCCGGATTAGAGGGGCCAACAGATACGCAGTATTTT. This gives the protein CASSAGLEGPTDTQYF.

The V call is TRBV5-1, the J call TRBJ2-2; D is possibly TRBD2 (5 bases). This CDR3 is built from 15 residues. Germline assignment: CDR1 SGHRS and CDR2 YFSETQ. V was pared by 0 bases and J by 1 base, with 7 bases between. The CDR3 DNA sequence: TGCGCCAGCAGCTTGGGTCGGGGGAACACCGGGGAGCTGTTTTTT. It is translated as CASSLGRGNTGELFF. Complete variable domain (other parts from reference TRBV5-1 and TRBJ2-2): KAGVTQTPRYLIKTRGQQVTLSCSPISGHRSVSWYQQTPGQGLQFLFEYFSETQRNKGNFPGRFSGRQFSNSRSEMNVSTLELGDSALYLCASSLGRGNTGELFFGEGSRLTVL.

Only a few counts were recorded for this clone. The gene calls are TRBV5-1 and TRBJ2-1; 7 positions match TRBD1. V lost 1 base to trimming and J lost 2 bases; unmatched junction nucleotides: 3. Germline V gene lookup returns CDR1 SGHRS and CDR2 YFSETQ. This CDR3 comprises 15 residues. The CDR3 region has the DNA TGCGCCAGCAGCTTGCCGGGACAGACCTACAATGAGCAGTTCTTC. Translated: CASSLPGQTYNEQFF. Full variable domain (missing parts from reference TRBV5-1 and TRBJ2-1): KAGVTQTPRYLIKTRGQQVTLSCSPISGHRSVSWYQQTPGQGLQFLFEYFSETQRNKGNFPGRFSGRQFSNSRSEMNVSTLELGDSALYLCASSLPGQTYNEQFFGPGTRLTVL.

The CDR3 DNA reads as TGTGCCAGCAGTGAAACAGAGAATAACTATGGCTACACCTTC. It codes for CASSETENNYGYTF. The gene calls are TRBV2 and TRBJ1-2; no definite D call. CDR1 SNHLY and CDR2 FYNNEI come from the germline V gene. The CDR3 consists of 14 residues. With 2 bases removed from V and 1 base from J, the gap between germline ends came to 8 bases. Full variable domain (rest looked up from reference TRBV2 and TRBJ1-2): EPEVTQTPSHQVTQMGQEVILRCVPISNHLYFYWYRQILGQKVEFLVSFYNNEISEKSEIFDDQFSVERPDGSNFTLKIRSTKLEDSAMYFCASSETENNYGYTFGSGTRLTVV.